A selection of T cell receptor beta chains follows, all from one sample in a study of T cell changes during pregnancy in multiple sclerosis. This table comes from immunoSEQ multiplex PCR, and its TCRdb copy is limited to in-frame clones, with some not included. This sample yields 70,000 to 100,000 clones, of which more than 90% are seen a single time; more than 1.5% belongs to the top ten. This material consisted of peripheral blood, taken in the first trimester of pregnancy. Every receptor here comes from a female donor with multiple sclerosis, enrolled in a pregnancy study. CDR3s include the opening cysteine and the closing phenylalanine or tryptophan. A D gene is named only where the DNA matches it firmly. Only some rows state a clone size, as once, few, many or a class for expanded clones.

j_gene	abundance	v_gene	d_gene	CDR3aa	CDR3nt
TRBJ2-4	NA	TRBV7-2	NA	CASSLGVIAKNIQYF	TGTGCCAGCAGCTTAGGAGTGATTGCCAAAAACATTCAGTACTTC
TRBJ1-1	few	TRBV9	NA	CASSVGTGSLTEAFF	TGTGCCAGCAGCGTAGGAACGGGTTCCCTAACTGAAGCTTTCTTT
TRBJ2-7	once	TRBV28	NA	CAGGGGGYEQYF	TGTGCCGGGGGAGGAGGAGGCTACGAGCAGTACTTC
TRBJ1-2	NA	TRBV4-3	NA	CASSQVQGGYTF	TGCGCCAGCAGCCAAGTTCAGGGTGGCTACACCTTC
TRBJ2-1	NA	TRBV7-6	TRBD2	CASSGLAGGPHEQFF	TGTGCCAGCAGCGGACTAGCGGGAGGGCCCCATGAGCAGTTCTTC
TRBJ1-2	NA	TRBV4-2	NA	CASSQDNRDGYTF	TGTGCCAGCAGCCAAGACAACAGGGATGGCTACACCTTC
TRBJ2-7	NA	TRBV6-6	TRBD1	CASSRTGGGYEQYF	TGTGCCAGCAGTCGGACAGGGGGCGGCTACGAGCAGTACTTC
TRBJ2-7	NA	TRBV27	TRBD1	CASSSTGVSSYEQYF	TGTGCCAGCAGTTCTACAGGGGTCAGCTCCTACGAGCAGTACTTC
TRBJ2-1	NA	TRBV23-1	TRBD2	CASSQVLAGTYNEQFF	TGCGCCAGCAGTCAGGTACTAGCGGGGACCTACAATGAGCAGTTCTTC
TRBJ2-7	NA	TRBV11-2	NA	CASSPIWLGAGEPYEQYF	TGTGCCAGCAGCCCTATTTGGTTGGGAGCGGGCGAGCCCTACGAGCAGTACTTC
TRBJ2-3	once	TRBV9	NA	CASGLSIGASTDTQYF	TGTGCCAGCGGGCTAAGTATTGGGGCGAGCACAGATACGCAGTATTTT
TRBJ2-5	NA	TRBV5-1	NA	CASSLLRRRQETQYF	TGCGCCAGCAGCTTACTTAGGAGAAGACAAGAGACCCAGTACTTC
TRBJ2-1	NA	TRBV30	TRBD1	CAWSRGQSKFF	TGTGCCTGGAGCCGGGGACAGTCAAAGTTCTTC
TRBJ2-7	NA	TRBV13	NA	CASSSGRQGALEQYF	TGTGCCAGCAGCTCAGGGCGGCAGGGCGCCCTCGAGCAGTACTTC
TRBJ1-2	NA	TRBV5-1	TRBD1	CASSLARTGRGTNYGYTF	TGCGCCAGCAGCTTGGCTAGGACAGGGAGGGGAACTAACTATGGCTACACCTTC
TRBJ2-7	NA	TRBV19	NA	CASTPTTGGPPPYEQYF	TGTGCCAGTACCCCAACAACGGGGGGCCCGCCCCCCTACGAGCAGTACTTC
TRBJ1-1	NA	TRBV19	NA	CASSIPQGRDTEAFF	TGTGCCAGTAGTATACCTCAGGGGAGGGACACTGAAGCTTTCTTT
TRBJ1-1	NA	TRBV20-1	NA	CSARAVEAFF	TGCAGTGCTAGAGCGGTAGAAGCTTTCTTT
TRBJ2-7	NA	TRBV27	NA	CASAIGALGSYEQYF	TGTGCCAGCGCGATCGGAGCCCTTGGCTCCTACGAGCAGTACTTC
TRBJ2-7	NA	TRBV4-1	NA	CASSQEGGSITYEQYF	TGCGCCAGCAGCCAAGAGGGCGGGTCAATCACCTACGAGCAGTACTTC
TRBJ1-5	NA	TRBV28	NA	CASSLGGSNQPQHF	TGTGCCAGCAGTTTAGGAGGCAGCAATCAGCCCCAGCATTTT
TRBJ1-2	NA	TRBV11-2	TRBD1	CASSPRTGVLYGYTF	TGTGCCAGCAGCCCTCGGACAGGGGTGCTCTATGGCTACACCTTC
TRBJ2-7	NA	TRBV28	NA	CASSLSNYEQYF	TGTGCCAGCAGTCTCAGTAACTACGAGCAGTACTTC
TRBJ1-1	few	TRBV2	TRBD1	CASSEGTGSTEAFF	TGTGCCAGCAGTGAGGGGACAGGGTCCACTGAAGCTTTCTTT
TRBJ2-7	once	TRBV6-6	TRBD1	CASSGDRSEQYF	TGTGCCAGCAGTGGGGACAGAAGCGAGCAGTACTTC
TRBJ2-7	NA	TRBV27	TRBD2	CASSTRTSGDSYEQYF	TGTGCCAGCAGTACCAGGACTAGCGGTGACTCCTACGAGCAGTACTTC
TRBJ2-7	once	TRBV7-2	NA	CASSPSGGYEQYF	TGTGCCAGCAGCCCCTCCGGGGGATACGAGCAGTACTTC
TRBJ1-2	NA	TRBV6-1	NA	CASSGQRQGHGYTF	TGTGCCAGCAGTGGACAGAGGCAGGGCCATGGCTACACCTTC
TRBJ1-5	NA	TRBV9	TRBD1	CASSVTGVSNQPQHF	TGTGCCAGCAGCGTTACAGGGGTTAGCAATCAGCCCCAGCATTTT
TRBJ2-7	NA	TRBV9	TRBD1	CASSVEGQGADEQYF	TGTGCCAGCAGCGTAGAGGGACAGGGGGCCGACGAGCAGTACTTC
TRBJ2-1	NA	TRBV7-6	NA	CASSLVSGSYNEQFF	TGTGCCAGCAGCTTAGTGTCTGGCAGCTACAATGAGCAGTTCTTC
TRBJ1-4	NA	TRBV7-4	NA	CASSLAVGFVREKLFF	TGTGCCAGCAGCTTAGCTGTCGGGTTTGTAAGGGAAAAACTGTTTTTT
TRBJ2-2	NA	TRBV11-3	TRBD1	CASSLGGQGFTGELFF	TGTGCCAGCAGCCTAGGGGGACAGGGTTTCACCGGGGAGCTGTTTTTT
TRBJ1-3	few	TRBV19	TRBD1	CASTRNRGPTNTIYF	TGTGCCAGTACCCGAAACAGGGGGCCGACAAACACCATATATTTT
TRBJ1-5	NA	TRBV28	NA	CASSLFGRGRKQPQHF	TGTGCCAGCAGCCTGTTTGGAAGGGGCCGCAAACAGCCCCAGCATTTT
TRBJ1-2	NA	TRBV7-8	TRBD1	CASSFRTGAGYGYTF	TGTGCCAGCAGCTTCAGGACAGGGGCTGGCTATGGCTACACCTTC
TRBJ1-2	NA	TRBV15	NA	CATSREKREALYGYTF	TGTGCCACCAGCAGAGAGAAACGTGAAGCCCTCTATGGCTACACCTTC
TRBJ1-2	few	TRBV7-9	NA	CASSPGGTYGYTF	TGTGCCAGCAGCCCCGGGGGTACCTATGGCTACACCTTC
TRBJ1-4	NA	TRBV2	NA	CASGAGAFNEKLFF	TGTGCCAGCGGGGCAGGTGCCTTTAATGAAAAACTGTTTTTT
TRBJ2-2	NA	TRBV25-1	TRBD1	CASSRDRGNTGELFF	TGTGCCAGCAGCCGGGACAGGGGGAATACCGGGGAGCTGTTTTTT
TRBJ1-1	NA	TRBV19	NA	CASSIGRGAEAFF	TGTGCCAGTAGTATAGGGAGAGGCGCTGAAGCTTTCTTT
TRBJ2-1	NA	TRBV5-1	NA	CASSTRQNNEQFF	TGCGCCAGCAGCACGCGACAGAACAATGAGCAGTTCTTC
TRBJ1-1	NA	TRBV5-6	NA	CASSLGWLNTEAFF	TGTGCCAGCAGCTTGGGTTGGCTGAACACTGAAGCTTTCTTT
TRBJ2-7	NA	TRBV28	TRBD2	CASSSHIGLAGGRYEQYF	TGTGCCAGCAGTTCCCACATTGGATTAGCGGGAGGGAGGTACGAGCAGTACTTC
TRBJ1-4	NA	TRBV30	TRBD1	CAWAGQGGEKLFF	TGTGCCTGGGCTGGACAGGGAGGAGAAAAACTGTTTTTT
TRBJ2-7	NA	TRBV7-3	TRBD1	CASSLIGRGSYEQYF	TGTGCCAGCAGCTTAATAGGCAGGGGGAGTTACGAGCAGTACTTC
TRBJ2-2	NA	TRBV29-1	NA	CSVETGFGELFF	TGCAGCGTTGAAACGGGGTTCGGGGAGCTGTTTTTT